This TCR beta chain was found in a study of blood T cell repertoires in COVID-19. The assay was immunoSEQ multiplex PCR, and TCRdb's table has in-frame clones only and misses some. The sample records 200,000 to 250,000 clones, 75% to 90% being singletons. The sequencing input was PBMCs or T cells enriched from blood (not recorded which). The clonotype comes from a young woman in a cohort exposed to, infected with or recovered from COVID-19 (not recorded which).

CDR3 protein: CAISREGHLNTEAFF. The CDR3 region has the DNA TGTGCCATCAGCCGAGAAGGACACTTGAACACTGAAGCTTTCTTT. The chain joins TRBV10-3 to TRBJ1-1, with D possibly TRBD1 on 5 matching bases. Germline lookup yields CDR1 ENHRY and CDR2 SYGVKD. The CDR3 loop spans 15 amino acids. Trimming took 6 bases from V and 0 from J, leaving 14 bases between them.